These 7 T cell receptor beta chains were sequenced from one sample in a study of CD8+CD57+ T cells in acquired aplastic anemia. CDR3 and TCR beta VDJ profiling relied on genomic DNA as the template. Using its own MiXCR run on the reads, TCRdb lists one record per CDR3 protein. The top ten clones hold around 20% of a sample with about 200,000 distinct CDR3 sequences, around 50% of them seen once. Patients picked for sequencing had shown CD8+CD57+ cell expansion detected by flow cytometry. Input material: sorted CD4+, CD8+, or CD8+CD57+ T cells (not recorded which) from PBMCs. All receptors derive from a human donor with aplastic anemia.

On this clonotype: A read error may explain this, as a much larger clone is one base away. The chain couples TRBV10-3 to TRBJ1-2; no reliable D call. The CDR3 extends over 15 amino acids. Germline V lookup: CDR1 ENHRY, CDR2 SYGVKD. Trimming cost V 2 bases and J 2 bases, with 12 bases left between them. DNA for the CDR3: TGTGCCATCAGTGAGACCATCTCTGAGAACTATGGCTACACCTTC. Translated: CAISETISENYGYTF.

This clonotype was observed a handful of times. The chain combines TRBV19 with TRBJ2-7, with 9 bases lining up with TRBD1. Losses at the gene ends were 5 bases for V and 6 bases for J; bases not matched to a gene: 5. Germline CDR1 and CDR2: LNHDA and SQIVND (reference sequence). The CDR3 sequence is 13 residues long. The CDR3 bases are TGTGCCAGTAGTCAACAGGGGGCCTCCGAGCAGTACTTC. This codes for CASSQQGASEQYF.

This clonotype has ten or more counts. CDR3 sequence: CASSQGERGGLDEQFF. Here the CDR3 DNA reads TGTGCCAGCAGCCAAGGGGAGCGGGGGGGCCTAGATGAGCAGTTCTTC. The rearrangement links TRBV4-2 to TRBJ2-1; 10 bases are shared with TRBD2. V trimming: 1 base; J trimming: 8 bases; junction bases outside the gene matches: 8. The CDR3 contains 16 residues. Germline V gene sequence: CDR1 LGHNA, CDR2 YNFKEQ.

The genes are TRBV6-5 and TRBJ1-5, with D possibly being TRBD1 (5 bases). This CDR3 comprises 15 residues. The V gene lost 0 bases and the J gene lost 5 bases, with 11 bases spanning the gap. Germline V CDR1 and CDR2: MNHEY, SVGAGI. The CDR3 reads CASSYSAGRDQPQHF. CDR3 coding DNA: TGTGCCAGCAGTTACTCGGCGGGACGCGATCAGCCCCAGCATTTT.

The CDR3 loop reads CASSYSPQKQYF. Here the CDR3 DNA reads TGTGCCAGCAGTTACTCGCCCCAGAAGCAGTACTTC. V usage is TRBV6-1 and J usage is TRBJ2-7; D gene uncertain. Germline CDR1 is MNHNS and CDR2 is SASEGT. Trimming took off 5 bases at V and 8 bases at J, with 13 bases between the two ends. The CDR3 has 12 residues.

This clonotype was observed at least ten times. The chain joins TRBV7-2 to TRBJ2-7, with TRBD1 matching 8 bases. Germline V lookup: CDR1 SGHTA, CDR2 FQGNSA. With V trimmed by 6 bases and J by 1 base, 5 bases remained unmatched. The CDR3 spans 14 residues. The CDR3 DNA reads as TGTGCCAGCAGATCAGGGGGCAGTTCCTACGAGCAGTACTTC. This encodes CASRSGGSSYEQYF.

The chain combines TRBV20-1 with TRBJ1-6; 7 bases are a match to TRBD1. The CDR3 extends over 12 amino acids. Germline assignment: CDR1 DFQATT and CDR2 SNEGSKA (reference sequence). Trimming took 7 bases from V and 13 from J; bases not matched to a gene: 10. CDR3 amino acids: CSGAGGDQPLHF. DNA for the CDR3: TGCAGTGGGGCAGGGGGGGATCAGCCCCTCCACTTT.